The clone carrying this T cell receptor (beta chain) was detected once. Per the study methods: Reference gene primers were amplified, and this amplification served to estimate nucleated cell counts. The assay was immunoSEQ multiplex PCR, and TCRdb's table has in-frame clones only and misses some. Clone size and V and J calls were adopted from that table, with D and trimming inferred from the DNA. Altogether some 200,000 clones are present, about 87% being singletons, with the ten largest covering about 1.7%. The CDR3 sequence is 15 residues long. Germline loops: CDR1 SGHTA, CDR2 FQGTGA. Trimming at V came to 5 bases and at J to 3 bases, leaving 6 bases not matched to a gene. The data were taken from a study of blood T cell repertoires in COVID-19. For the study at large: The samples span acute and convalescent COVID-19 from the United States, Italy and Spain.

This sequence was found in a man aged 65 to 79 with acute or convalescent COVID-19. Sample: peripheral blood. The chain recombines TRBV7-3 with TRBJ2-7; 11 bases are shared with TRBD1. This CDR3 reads CASSISGTGGYEQYF. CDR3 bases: TGTGCCAGCAGCATTTCCGGGACAGGGGGCTACGAGCAGTACTTC.